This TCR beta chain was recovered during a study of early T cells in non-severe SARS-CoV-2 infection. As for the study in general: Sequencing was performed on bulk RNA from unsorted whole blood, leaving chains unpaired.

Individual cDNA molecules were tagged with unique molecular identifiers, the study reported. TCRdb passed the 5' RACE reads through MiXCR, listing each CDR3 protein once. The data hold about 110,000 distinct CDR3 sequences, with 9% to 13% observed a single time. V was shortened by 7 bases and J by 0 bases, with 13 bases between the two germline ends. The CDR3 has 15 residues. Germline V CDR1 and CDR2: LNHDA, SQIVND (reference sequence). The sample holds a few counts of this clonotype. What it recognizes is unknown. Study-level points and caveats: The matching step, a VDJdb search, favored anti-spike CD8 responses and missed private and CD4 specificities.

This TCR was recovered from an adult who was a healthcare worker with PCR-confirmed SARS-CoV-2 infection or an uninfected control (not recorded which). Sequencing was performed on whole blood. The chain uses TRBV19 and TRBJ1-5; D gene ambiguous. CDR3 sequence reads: CASIPTVNSNQPQHF. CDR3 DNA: TGTGCCAGTATTCCCACAGTGAATAGCAATCAGCCCCAGCATTTT.